Sequencing of this T cell receptor (beta chain) was carried out in a study of human T cells and chemical hapten exposure. MiXCR, run by TCRdb on the RACE reads, gives a single entry per CDR3 protein. Of 45,000 to 70,000 distinct CDR3 sequences in the sample, over 7.5% were seen once. The V end was cut by 1 base, the J end by 2 bases, with 11 bases between. Germline CDR1 and CDR2: SGHAT and FQDESV (reference sequence). The CDR3 loop spans 15 amino acids. This clonotype has a handful of counts. Time point described: patch test 1, 2 weeks after DPC sensitization. The treatment denotes: therapeutic diphenylcyclopropenone sensitization with weekly scalp DPC.

This sequence originates from a woman aged 40 to 49 with alopecia areata. Some clones in this sample may be carry-over from other donors' samples. V and J are TRBV11-1 and TRBJ2-5, with unresolved D. Sequences were derived from whole blood, sampled in connection with sensitization to the hapten diphenylcyclopropenone (DPC). The CDR3 sequence is CASSLGGFGQETQYF. In nucleotides, the CDR3 is TGTGCCAGCAGCTTAGGAGGATTCGGGCAAGAGACCCAGTACTTC.